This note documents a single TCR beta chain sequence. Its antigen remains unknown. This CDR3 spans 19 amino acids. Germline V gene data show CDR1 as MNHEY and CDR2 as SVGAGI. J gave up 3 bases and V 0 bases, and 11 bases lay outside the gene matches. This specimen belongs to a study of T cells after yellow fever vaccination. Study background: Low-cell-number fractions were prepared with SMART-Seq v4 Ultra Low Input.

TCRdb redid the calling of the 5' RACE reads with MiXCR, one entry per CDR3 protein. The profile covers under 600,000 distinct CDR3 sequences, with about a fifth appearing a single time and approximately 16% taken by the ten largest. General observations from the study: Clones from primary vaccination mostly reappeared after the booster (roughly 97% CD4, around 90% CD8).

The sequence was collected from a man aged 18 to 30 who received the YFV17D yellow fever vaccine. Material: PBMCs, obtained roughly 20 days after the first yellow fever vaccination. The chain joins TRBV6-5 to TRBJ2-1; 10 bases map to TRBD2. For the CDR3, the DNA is TGTGCCAGCAGTTACTCGGCCCCCGGGCTAGCGGGGGTCTACAATGAGCAGTTCTTC. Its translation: CASSYSAPGLAGVYNEQFF.